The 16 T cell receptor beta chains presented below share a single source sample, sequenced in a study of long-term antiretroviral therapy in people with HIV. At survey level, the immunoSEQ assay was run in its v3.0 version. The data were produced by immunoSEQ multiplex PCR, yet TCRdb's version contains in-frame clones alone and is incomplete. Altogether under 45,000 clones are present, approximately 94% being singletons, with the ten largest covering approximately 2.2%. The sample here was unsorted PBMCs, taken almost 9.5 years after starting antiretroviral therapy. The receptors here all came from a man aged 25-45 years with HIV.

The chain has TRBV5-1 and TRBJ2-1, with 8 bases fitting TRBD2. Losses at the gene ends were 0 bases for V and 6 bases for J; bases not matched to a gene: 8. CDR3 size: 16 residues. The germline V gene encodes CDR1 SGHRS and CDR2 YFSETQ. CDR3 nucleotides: TGCGCCAGCAGCTTGGATGTTGCGGGGGGAGGCAATGAGCAGTTCTTC. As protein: CASSLDVAGGGNEQFF.

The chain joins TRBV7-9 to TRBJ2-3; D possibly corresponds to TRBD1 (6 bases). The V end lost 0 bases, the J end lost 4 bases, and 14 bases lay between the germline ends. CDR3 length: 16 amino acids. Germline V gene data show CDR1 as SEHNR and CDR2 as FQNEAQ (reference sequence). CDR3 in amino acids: CASSLAQGSGPDTQYF. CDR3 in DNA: TGTGCCAGCAGCTTAGCGCAGGGGAGTGGCCCAGATACGCAGTATTTT.

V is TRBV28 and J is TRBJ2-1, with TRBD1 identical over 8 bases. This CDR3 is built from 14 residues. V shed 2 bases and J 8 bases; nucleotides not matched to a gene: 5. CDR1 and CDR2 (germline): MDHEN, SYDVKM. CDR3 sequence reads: CASSLDRGIDEQFF. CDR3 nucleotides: TGTGCCAGCAGTTTAGACAGGGGTATCGATGAGCAGTTCTTC.

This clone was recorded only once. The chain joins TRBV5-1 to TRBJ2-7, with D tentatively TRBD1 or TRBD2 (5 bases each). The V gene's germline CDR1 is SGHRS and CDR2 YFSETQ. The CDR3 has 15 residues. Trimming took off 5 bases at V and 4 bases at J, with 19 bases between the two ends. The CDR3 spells CASRPTARGFYEQYF. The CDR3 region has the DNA TGCGCCAGCAGGCCGACAGCCCGGGGCTTTTACGAGCAGTACTTC.

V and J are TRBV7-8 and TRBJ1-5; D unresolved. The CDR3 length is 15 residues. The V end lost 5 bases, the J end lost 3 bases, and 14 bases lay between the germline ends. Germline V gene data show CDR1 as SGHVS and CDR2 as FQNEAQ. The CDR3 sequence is CASSPLDQLNQPQHF. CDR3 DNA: TGTGCCAGCAGCCCGCTGGACCAGCTCAATCAGCCCCAGCATTTT.

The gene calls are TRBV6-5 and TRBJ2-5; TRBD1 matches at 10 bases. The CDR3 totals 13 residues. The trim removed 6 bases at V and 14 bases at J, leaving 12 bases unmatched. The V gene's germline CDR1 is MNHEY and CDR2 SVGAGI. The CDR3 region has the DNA TGTGCCAGCAGGACCGGGGACAGGGGTATTTCATACTTC. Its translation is CASRTGDRGISYF.

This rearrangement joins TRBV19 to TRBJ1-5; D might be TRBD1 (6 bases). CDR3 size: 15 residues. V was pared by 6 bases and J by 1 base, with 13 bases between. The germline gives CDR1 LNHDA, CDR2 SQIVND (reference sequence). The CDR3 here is CASSQQGASNQPQHF. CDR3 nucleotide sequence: TGTGCCAGTAGCCAACAGGGAGCGAGCAATCAGCCCCAGCATTTT. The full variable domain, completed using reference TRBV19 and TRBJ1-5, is DGGITQSPKYLFRKEGQNVTLSCEQNLNHDAMYWYRQDPGQGLRLIYYSQIVNDFQKGDIAEGYSVSREKKESFPLTVTSAQKNPTAFYLCASSQQGASNQPQHFGDGTRLSIL.

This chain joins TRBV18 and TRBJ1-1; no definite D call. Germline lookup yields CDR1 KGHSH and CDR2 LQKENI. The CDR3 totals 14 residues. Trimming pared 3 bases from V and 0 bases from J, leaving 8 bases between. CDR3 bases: TGTGCCAGCTCACCGACGACATTGAACACTGAAGCTTTCTTT. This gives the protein CASSPTTLNTEAFF. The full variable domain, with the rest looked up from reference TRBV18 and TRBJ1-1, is NAGVMQNPRHLVRRRGQEARLRCSPMKGHSHVYWYRQLPEEGLKFMVYLQKENIIDESGMPKERFSAEFPKEGPSILRIQQVVRGDSAAYFCASSPTTLNTEAFFGQGTRLTVV.

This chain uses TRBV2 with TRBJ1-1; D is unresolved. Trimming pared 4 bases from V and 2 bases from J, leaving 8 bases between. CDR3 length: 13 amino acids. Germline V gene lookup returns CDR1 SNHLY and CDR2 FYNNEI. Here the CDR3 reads CASSAQGNTEAFF. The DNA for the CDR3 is TGTGCCAGCAGTGCACAAGGAAACACTGAAGCTTTCTTT.

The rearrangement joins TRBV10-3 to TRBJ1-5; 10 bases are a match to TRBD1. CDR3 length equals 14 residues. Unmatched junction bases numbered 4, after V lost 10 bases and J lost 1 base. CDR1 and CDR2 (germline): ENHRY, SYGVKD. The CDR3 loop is CATGGQGSNQPQHF. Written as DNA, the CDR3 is TGTGCCACCGGGGGACAGGGGAGCAATCAGCCCCAGCATTTT.

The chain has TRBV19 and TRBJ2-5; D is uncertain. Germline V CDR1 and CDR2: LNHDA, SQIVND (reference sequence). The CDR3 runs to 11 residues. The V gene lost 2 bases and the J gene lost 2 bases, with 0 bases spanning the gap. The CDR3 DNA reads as TGTGCCAGTAGTATACAAGAGACCCAGTACTTC. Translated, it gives CASSIQETQYF.

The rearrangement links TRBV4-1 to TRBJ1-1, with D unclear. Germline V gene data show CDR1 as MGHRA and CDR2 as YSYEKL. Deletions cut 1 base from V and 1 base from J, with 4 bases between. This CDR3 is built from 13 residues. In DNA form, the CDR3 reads TGCGCCAGCAGCCAAGGGGAGAACACTGAAGCTTTCTTT. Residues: CASSQGENTEAFF.

The CDR3 DNA reads as TGCGCCAGCAGCTCACAGGGGGCAGTAACCTACACCTTC. Its protein product is CASSSQGAVTYTF. The V gene is TRBV4-1, the J gene TRBJ1-2; 9 positions match TRBD1. The trim removed 5 bases at V and 10 bases at J, leaving 8 bases unmatched. There are 13 residues in the CDR3. From germline, CDR1 is MGHRA and CDR2 YSYEKL.

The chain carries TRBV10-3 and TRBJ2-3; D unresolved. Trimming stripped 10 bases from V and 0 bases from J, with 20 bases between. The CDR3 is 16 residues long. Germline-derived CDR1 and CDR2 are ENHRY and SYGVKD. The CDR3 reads CATQPRADGSTDTQYF. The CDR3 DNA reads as TGTGCCACCCAACCCCGGGCCGATGGGAGCACAGATACGCAGTATTTT.

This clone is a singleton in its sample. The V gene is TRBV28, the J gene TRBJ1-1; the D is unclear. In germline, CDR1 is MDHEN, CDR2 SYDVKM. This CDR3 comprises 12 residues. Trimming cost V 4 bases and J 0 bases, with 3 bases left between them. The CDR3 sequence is CASSSVNTEAFF. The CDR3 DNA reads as TGTGCCAGCAGTTCAGTGAACACTGAAGCTTTCTTT. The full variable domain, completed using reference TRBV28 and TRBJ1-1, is DVKVTQSSRYLVKRTGEKVFLECVQDMDHENMFWYRQDPGLGLRLIYFSYDVKMKEKGDIPEGYSVSREKKERFSLILESASTNQTSMYLCASSSVNTEAFFGQGTRLTVV.

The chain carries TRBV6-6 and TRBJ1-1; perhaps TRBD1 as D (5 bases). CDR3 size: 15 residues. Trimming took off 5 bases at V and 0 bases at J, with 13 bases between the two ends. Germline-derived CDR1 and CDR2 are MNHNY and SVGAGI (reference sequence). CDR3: CASSPPPDMNTEAFF. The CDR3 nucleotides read TGTGCCAGCAGTCCGCCCCCGGACATGAACACTGAAGCTTTCTTT.